The 20 T cell receptor beta chains in this list originate from one sample, sequenced in a study of T cell repertoires in cytomegalovirus infection. TCRdb re-called the reads with MiXCR, one entry per CDR3 protein. Of around 300,000 distinct CDR3 sequences listed, about 25% were seen once; the top ten hold 10% to 15%. For these receptors, no antigen is known. The sample consisted of cultured PBMCs, taken from culture after CMV antigen stimulation. The receptor source for this set is a human donor in good health (CMV status not recorded). Some clones in this sample may be carry-over from other donors' samples.

Many counts were recorded for this clonotype. V is TRBV28 and J is TRBJ2-7, with 15 bases aligning to TRBD2. CDR1 MDHEN and CDR2 SYDVKM come from the germline V gene. V lost 4 bases, J lost 6 bases, and 10 bases stayed unmatched. The CDR3 length is 17 residues. The CDR3 here is CASSSGLAGGRVSEQYV. CDR3 nucleotides: TGTGCCAGCAGTTCCGGACTAGCGGGAGGGCGAGTCAGCGAGCAGTACGTC.

The chain employs TRBV5-6 and TRBJ2-3, with D possibly TRBD2 on 6 matching bases. In germline, CDR1 is SGHDT, CDR2 YYEEEE. Trimming removed 4 bases from V and 1 base from J, with 16 bases in between. This CDR3 spans 16 amino acids. The CDR3 DNA reads as TGTGCCAGCAGCCAGACGTTCGGGGAGGGCACAGATACGCAGTATTTT. Translated: CASSQTFGEGTDTQYF.

This clonotype appeared a few times. This sequence joins TRBV12-3 or TRBV12-4 and TRBJ2-1; TRBD1 is a possible D gene (5 bases). This CDR3 is 12 amino acids long. Trimming stripped 2 bases from V and 9 bases from J, with 8 bases between. This CDR3 reads CASSLSGFEQFF. The CDR3 DNA is TGTGCCAGCAGTTTATCAGGGTTTGAGCAGTTCTTC.

V usage is TRBV10-3 and J usage is TRBJ1-2, with 8 bases matching TRBD1. With V trimmed by 11 bases and J by 4 bases, 6 bases remained unmatched. The length of the CDR3 is 12 residues. CDR1 ENHRY and CDR2 SYGVKD come from the germline V gene. The CDR3 DNA is TGTGCCGCTGAGGGACAGGTCTATGGCTACACCTTC. Its protein product is CAAEGQVYGYTF.

This clonotype was recorded many times. V gene TRBV7-2 combines with J gene TRBJ2-7, with D possibly being TRBD2 (6 bases). Germline V gene lookup returns CDR1 SGHTA and CDR2 FQGNSA. V was trimmed by 1 base and J by 3 bases, leaving 19 bases between them. The CDR3 is made up of 17 amino acids. Here the CDR3 DNA reads TGTGCCAGCAGCTTAGTAGGCGGGCTAGCGCCCCTCTACGAGCAGTACTTC. Encoded protein: CASSLVGGLAPLYEQYF.

This chain connects TRBV9 to TRBJ1-1; D may be TRBD1 (5 bases). From germline, CDR1 is SGDLS and CDR2 YYNGEE. V lost 4 bases and J lost 0, with 16 bases in between. The CDR3 is made up of 16 amino acids. The CDR3 spells CASSRELGGVNTEAFF. Written as DNA, the CDR3 is TGTGCCAGCAGCAGGGAGCTCGGGGGGGTGAACACTGAAGCTTTCTTT. The full variable domain, in which reference TRBV9 and TRBJ1-1 provide the parts outside the CDR3, is DSGVTQTPKHLITATGQRVTLRCSPRSGDLSVYWYQQSLDQGLQFLIQYYNGEERAKGNILERFSAQQFPDLHSELNLSSLELGDSALYFCASSRELGGVNTEAFFGQGTRLTVV.

The table lists this clonotype with many counts. The chain has TRBV2 and TRBJ2-3; D is unresolved. Germline V gives CDR1 SNHLY, CDR2 FYNNEI. There are 13 residues in the CDR3. V lost 6 bases to trimming and J lost 3 bases, with 10 bases between them. The CDR3 spells CASSVRGTDTQYF. In nucleotides, the CDR3 is TGTGCCAGCAGCGTGCGTGGGACAGATACGCAGTATTTT.

The DNA for the CDR3 is TGCAGTGCTAGAGTTACGGGCAGGGCCGGTCAGCCCCAGCATTTT. It is translated as CSARVTGRAGQPQHF. The chain couples TRBV20-1 to TRBJ1-5, with D perhaps TRBD1 (5 bases). CDR3 length equals 15 residues. Germline V gives CDR1 DFQATT, CDR2 SNEGSKA (reference sequence). V was trimmed by 1 base and J by 6 bases, leaving 16 bases between them.

This clonotype was counted between two and nine times. The V and J genes are TRBV7-2 and TRBJ1-1; D is unclear. In germline, CDR1 is SGHTA, CDR2 FQGNSA. This CDR3 contains 14 residues. Trimming took 5 bases from V and 3 from J, leaving 13 bases between them. CDR3 coding DNA: TGTGCCAGCAGCATCTCGGACGGCTACACTGAAGCTTTCTTT. Translated: CASSISDGYTEAFF. Drawing the rest from reference TRBV7-2 and TRBJ1-1, the complete variable domain is GAGVSQSPSNKVTEKGKDVELRCDPISGHTALYWYRQSLGQGLEFLIYFQGNSAPDKSGLPSDRFSAERTGGSVSTLTIQRTQQEDSAVYLCASSISDGYTEAFFGQGTRLTVV.

This clonotype was recorded at least ten times. V gene TRBV7-2 combines with J gene TRBJ2-4; the match to TRBD1 covers 7 bases. The CDR3 totals 12 residues. The junction had 1 base not matched to a gene; V was cut back by 5 bases and J by 6 bases. CDR1 is SGHTA, CDR2 FQGNSA, per germline. The CDR3: CASSRDRNIQYF. Here the CDR3 DNA reads TGTGCCAGCAGCCGGGACAGAAACATTCAGTACTTC.

This clonotype has just a few counts. The V gene is TRBV7-2, the J gene TRBJ1-1; TRBD1 is a possible D gene (6 bases). The V gene lost 6 bases and the J gene lost 2 bases, with 16 bases spanning the gap. Germline values: CDR1 SGHTA, CDR2 FQGNSA. There are 15 residues in the CDR3. The CDR3: CASRRTGSANTEAFF. CDR3 DNA: TGTGCCAGCAGACGTACAGGGTCGGCTAACACTGAAGCTTTCTTT.

This clonotype has only a few counts. CDR3 protein: CASSVGPNEKLFF. Written as DNA, the CDR3 is TGTGCCAGCAGCGTAGGACCTAATGAAAAACTGTTTTTT. The chain has TRBV7-2 and TRBJ1-4; D gene unclear. V was trimmed by 5 bases and J by 3 bases, leaving 7 bases between them. This CDR3 has 13 residues. Germline V gives CDR1 SGHTA, CDR2 FQGNSA.

J is TRBJ1-2 and V is TRBV20-1; TRBD1 might be the D (6 bases). Germline-derived CDR1 and CDR2 are DFQATT and SNEGSKA (reference sequence). This CDR3 comprises 13 residues. Trimming stripped 6 bases from V and 2 bases from J, with 13 bases between. The CDR3 reads CSARTATNYGYTF. Written as DNA, the CDR3 is TGCAGTGCCCGGACAGCAACCAACTATGGCTACACCTTC.

The chain carries TRBV7-2 and TRBJ1-1; TRBD1 matches at 9 bases. Losses at the gene ends were 3 bases for V and 7 bases for J; bases not matched to a gene: 6. The CDR3 is 14 residues long. Germline CDR1 and CDR2: SGHTA and FQGNSA. The CDR3 coding sequence is TGTGCCAGCAGCTTCGGGACAGGGCAAATTGAAGCTTTCTTT. Its protein is CASSFGTGQIEAFF.

The V gene is TRBV11-2, the J gene TRBJ2-4, with 8 nucleotides matching TRBD1. Germline-derived CDR1 and CDR2 are SGHAT and FQNNGV. Unmatched junction bases numbered 4, after V lost 3 bases and J lost 3 bases. The CDR3 is made up of 15 amino acids. The CDR3 loop reads CASSFADRVKNIQYF. CDR3 bases: TGTGCCAGCAGCTTCGCGGACAGGGTCAAAAACATTCAGTACTTC.

The J gene is TRBJ1-1, the V gene TRBV7-2; a weak D match, TRBD1 (6 bases). Trimming shortened V by 2 bases and J by 0 bases, and 16 bases separated the two germline ends. Germline V lookup: CDR1 SGHTA, CDR2 FQGNSA. The CDR3 spans 17 residues. This chain's CDR3 is CASSLYPEGGMNTEAFF. CDR3 in DNA: TGTGCCAGCAGCTTATATCCGGAGGGGGGGATGAACACTGAAGCTTTCTTT.

This clonotype was observed a handful of times. The J gene is TRBJ1-6, the V gene TRBV12-3 or TRBV12-4; 7 bases align to TRBD1. CDR3 length: 13 amino acids. Unmatched junction bases numbered 3, after V lost 9 bases and J lost 4 bases. The CDR3 reads CASKGQYNSPLHF. The CDR3 region has the DNA TGTGCCAGTAAGGGACAGTATAATTCACCCCTCCACTTT.

The rearrangement joins TRBV14 to TRBJ2-1; D ambiguous. V was pared by 3 bases and J by 6 bases, with 15 bases between. Germline CDR1 and CDR2: SGHDN and FVKESK. The CDR3 spans 15 residues. CDR3 protein: CASSQVSVVRNEQFF. The CDR3 bases are TGTGCCAGCAGCCAGGTGTCCGTCGTACGCAATGAGCAGTTCTTC.

In this sample, this clonotype turned up many times. The chain combines TRBV7-8 with TRBJ1-5, with D possibly TRBD1 on 6 matching bases. Trimming left V 2 bases short and J 3 bases short, with 11 bases between. The germline CDR1 and CDR2 sequences are SGHVS and FQNEAQ. The CDR3 totals 15 residues. The CDR3: CASSLLGQNNQPQHF. As DNA, the CDR3 is TGTGCCAGCAGCTTACTTGGACAGAACAATCAGCCCCAGCATTTT.

There are many counts of this clonotype. The rearrangement joins TRBV7-2 to TRBJ2-5, with D tentatively TRBD1 or TRBD2 (5 bases each). V dropped 8 bases and J dropped 3 bases, with 13 bases sitting between them. There are 13 residues in the CDR3. Germline CDR1 SGHTA, CDR2 FQGNSA. In DNA, the CDR3 is TGTGCCAGCGCCCCAATGGGGGAAGAGACCCAGTACTTC. Amino acids: CASAPMGEETQYF.